This TCR beta chain came from a study of cytomegalovirus exposure and HLA in healthy donors. Study-wide results and limits: Analyzed later, most CMV-associated TCR beta chains appeared HLA-restricted.

This clone showed up just once. Its specificity is unknown. Researchers ran the PCR with 60 Vbeta and 13 Jbeta primers. Profiled with immunoSEQ multiplex PCR; TCRdb holds only in-frame clones, not every one. The repertoire includes 150,000 to 200,000 clones, 60% to 85% of them detected once, and 7.4% sits in the top ten. Deletions cut 8 bases from V and 7 bases from J, with 21 bases between. The CDR3 has 16 residues. Germline assignment: CDR1 LGHNA and CDR2 YNFKEQ. The receptor was derived from a male donor in good health and CMV-seropositive. This chain joins TRBV4-2 and TRBJ1-6; a possible D gene is TRBD1 (6 bases). The sample was PBMCs. CDR3 in DNA: TGTGCCAGCTCGGCGGACGCACAGGGATCAAATTCACCCCTCCACTTT. Its protein product is CASSADAQGSNSPLHF.